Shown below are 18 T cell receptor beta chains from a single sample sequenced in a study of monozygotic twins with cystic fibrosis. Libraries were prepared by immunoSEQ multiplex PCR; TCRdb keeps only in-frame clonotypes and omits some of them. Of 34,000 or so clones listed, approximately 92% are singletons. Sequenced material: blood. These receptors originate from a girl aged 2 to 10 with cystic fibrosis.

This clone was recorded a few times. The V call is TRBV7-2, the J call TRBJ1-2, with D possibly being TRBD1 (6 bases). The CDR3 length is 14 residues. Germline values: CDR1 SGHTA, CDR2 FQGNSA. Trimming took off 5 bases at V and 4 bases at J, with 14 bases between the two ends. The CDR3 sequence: CASSPEGGGYGYTF. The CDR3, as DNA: TGTGCCAGCAGCCCAGAGGGGGGAGGCTATGGCTACACCTTC.

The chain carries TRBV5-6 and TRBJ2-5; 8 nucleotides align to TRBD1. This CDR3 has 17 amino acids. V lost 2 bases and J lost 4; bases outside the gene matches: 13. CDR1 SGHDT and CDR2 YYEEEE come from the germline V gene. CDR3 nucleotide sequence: TGTGCCAGCAGCTTTCGAGCCGACAGGGGTTGGGGAGAGACCCAGTACTTC. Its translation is CASSFRADRGWGETQYF.

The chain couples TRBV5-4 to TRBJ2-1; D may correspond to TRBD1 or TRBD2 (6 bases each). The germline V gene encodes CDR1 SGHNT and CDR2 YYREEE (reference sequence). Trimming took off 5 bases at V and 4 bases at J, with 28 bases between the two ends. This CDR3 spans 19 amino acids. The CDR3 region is CASRGTRGVTDFGYNEQFF. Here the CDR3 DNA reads TGTGCCAGCAGGGGAACGAGGGGGGTGACAGATTTTGGGTACAATGAGCAGTTCTTC.

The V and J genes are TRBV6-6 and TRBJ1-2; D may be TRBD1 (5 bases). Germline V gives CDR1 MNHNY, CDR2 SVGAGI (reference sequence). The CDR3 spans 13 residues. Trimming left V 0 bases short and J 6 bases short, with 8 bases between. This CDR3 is CASSYSSRDGYTF. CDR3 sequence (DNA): TGTGCCAGCAGTTACTCTTCCAGGGATGGCTACACCTTC.

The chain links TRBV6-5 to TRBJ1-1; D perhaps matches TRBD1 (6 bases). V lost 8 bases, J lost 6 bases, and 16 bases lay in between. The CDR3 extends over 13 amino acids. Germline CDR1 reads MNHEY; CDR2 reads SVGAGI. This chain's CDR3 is CASSSGGHPEAFF. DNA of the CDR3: TGTGCCAGCTCGTCTGGGGGCCACCCTGAAGCTTTCTTT.

The CDR3, as DNA: TGTGCCAGCAGCCAAGGTACCCAGGGGCCTGGAAACACCATATATTTT. Amino acid sequence: CASSQGTQGPGNTIYF. This chain joins TRBV4-2 and TRBJ1-3; tentative D call: TRBD1 (6 bases). Deletions cut 1 base from V and 2 bases from J, with 12 bases between. This CDR3 has 16 amino acids. CDR1 and CDR2 from the germline V gene are LGHNA and YNFKEQ.

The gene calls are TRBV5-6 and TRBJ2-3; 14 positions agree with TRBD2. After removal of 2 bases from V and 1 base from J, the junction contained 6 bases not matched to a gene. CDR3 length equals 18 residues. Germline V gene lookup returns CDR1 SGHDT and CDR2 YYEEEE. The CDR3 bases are TGTGCCAGCAGCTTAGCCGGGACTAGCGGGAGTGGCACAGATACGCAGTATTTT. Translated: CASSLAGTSGSGTDTQYF. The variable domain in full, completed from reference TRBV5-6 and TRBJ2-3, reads DAGVTQSPTHLIKTRGQQVTLRCSPKSGHDTVSWYQQALGQGPQFIFQYYEEEERQRGNFPDRFSGHQFPNYSSELNVNALLLGDSALYLCASSLAGTSGSGTDTQYFGPGTRLTVL.

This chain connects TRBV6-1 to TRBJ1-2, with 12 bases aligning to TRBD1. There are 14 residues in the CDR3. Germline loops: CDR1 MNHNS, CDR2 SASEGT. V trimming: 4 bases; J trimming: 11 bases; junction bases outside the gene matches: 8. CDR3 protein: CASSGYRDRGQYTF. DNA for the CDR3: TGTGCCAGCAGTGGCTACCGGGACAGGGGGCAGTACACCTTC.

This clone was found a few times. The CDR3 loop reads CASSSRGALRDRVWSTEAFF. The DNA of the CDR3 is TGTGCCAGCAGCTCAAGGGGAGCGCTGCGGGACAGGGTGTGGAGCACTGAAGCTTTCTTT. The V gene is TRBV7-7, the J gene TRBJ1-1; 9 positions match TRBD1. The trim removed 4 bases at V and 4 bases at J, leaving 22 bases unmatched. CDR1 and CDR2 (germline): SSHAT, FNYEAQ (reference sequence). The CDR3 has 20 amino acids.

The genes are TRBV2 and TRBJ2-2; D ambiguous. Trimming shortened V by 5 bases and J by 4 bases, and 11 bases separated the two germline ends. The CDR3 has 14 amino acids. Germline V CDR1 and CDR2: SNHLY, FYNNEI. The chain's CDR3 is CASSSQRSTGELFF. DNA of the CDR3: TGTGCCAGCAGTTCCCAGCGCAGCACCGGGGAGCTGTTTTTT.

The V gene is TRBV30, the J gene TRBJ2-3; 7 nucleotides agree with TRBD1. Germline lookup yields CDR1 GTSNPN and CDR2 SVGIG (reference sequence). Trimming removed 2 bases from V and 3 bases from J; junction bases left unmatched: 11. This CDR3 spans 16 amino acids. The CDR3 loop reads CAWSPPTGRVTDTQYF. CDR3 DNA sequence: TGTGCCTGGAGTCCCCCGACAGGGAGAGTTACAGATACGCAGTATTTT.

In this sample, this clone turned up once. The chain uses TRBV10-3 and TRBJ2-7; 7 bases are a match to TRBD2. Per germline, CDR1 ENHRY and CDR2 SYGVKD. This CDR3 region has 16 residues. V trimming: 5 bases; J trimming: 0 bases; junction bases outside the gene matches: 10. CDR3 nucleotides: TGTGCCATCAGTCCCTCTAGCGGCCTCAGCTCCTACGAGCAGTACTTC. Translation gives CAISPSSGLSSYEQYF.

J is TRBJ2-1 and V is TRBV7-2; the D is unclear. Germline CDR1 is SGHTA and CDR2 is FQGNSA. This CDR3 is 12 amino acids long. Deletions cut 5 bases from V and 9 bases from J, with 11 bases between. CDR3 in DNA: TGTGCCAGCAGCCGAAGGACGGGTGAGCAGTTCTTC. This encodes CASSRRTGEQFF.

The CDR3 bases are TGTGCCAGCAGCTTATCCACACAGGGCGGCTATGGCTACACCTTC. Translated: CASSLSTQGGYGYTF. The chain carries TRBV7-9 and TRBJ1-2; TRBD1 might be the D (6 bases). Germline CDR1 SEHNR, CDR2 FQNEAQ (reference sequence). The CDR3 runs to 15 residues. Trimming stripped 2 bases from V and 4 bases from J, with 14 bases between.

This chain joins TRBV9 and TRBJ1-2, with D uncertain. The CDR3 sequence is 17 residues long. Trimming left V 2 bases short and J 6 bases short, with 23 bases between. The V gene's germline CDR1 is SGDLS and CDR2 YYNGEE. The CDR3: CASSVFSRLGPEDGYTF. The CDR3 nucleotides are TGTGCCAGCAGCGTGTTTTCTAGGCTCGGGCCGGAGGATGGCTACACCTTC.

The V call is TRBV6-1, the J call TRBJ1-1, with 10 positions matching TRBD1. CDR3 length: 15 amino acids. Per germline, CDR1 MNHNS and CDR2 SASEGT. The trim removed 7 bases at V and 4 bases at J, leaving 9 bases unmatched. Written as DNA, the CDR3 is TGTGCCAGCATTCCAGGACAGGGGGAGGGCACTGAAGCTTTCTTT. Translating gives CASIPGQGEGTEAFF.

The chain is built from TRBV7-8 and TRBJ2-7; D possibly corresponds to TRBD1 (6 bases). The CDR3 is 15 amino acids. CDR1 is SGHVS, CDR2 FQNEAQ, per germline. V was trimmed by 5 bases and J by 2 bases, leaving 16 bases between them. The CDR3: CASSPSGTPTYEQYF. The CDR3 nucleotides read TGTGCCAGCAGCCCCTCCGGGACACCGACCTACGAGCAGTACTTC.

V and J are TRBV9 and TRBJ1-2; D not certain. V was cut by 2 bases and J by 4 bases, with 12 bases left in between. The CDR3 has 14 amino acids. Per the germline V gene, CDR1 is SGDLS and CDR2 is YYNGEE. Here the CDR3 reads CASSVDDNSYGYTF. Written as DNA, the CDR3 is TGTGCCAGCAGCGTCGATGACAACAGCTATGGCTACACCTTC.